This paragraph reports one T cell receptor beta chain. The antigen remains undetermined. This sample stems from a study of cytomegalovirus exposure and HLA in healthy donors. Across the study: In an earlier analysis, approximately 120 million unique TCR beta sequences were found from 150 million to 200 million T cells. Overall study results and limits: The authors considered a cluster of highly shared sequence variants likely to be a sequencing artifact. In a later analysis, the majority of CMV-associated beta chains seemingly showed HLA restriction.

Primers: 60 Vbeta forward and 13 Jbeta reverse. Clones were read by immunoSEQ multiplex PCR, and TCRdb kept only the in-frame ones, dropping some. The table shows some 200,000 clones, with roughly 80% occurring only once. J lost 2 bases, V lost 6 bases, and 6 bases had no gene match. The V gene's germline CDR1 is LNHDA and CDR2 SQIVND (reference sequence). This CDR3 comprises 15 residues. The sample comprised PBMCs. The receptor was isolated from a man in his forties or fifties in good health and CMV-seronegative. The chain joins TRBV19 to TRBJ2-2; 7 bases are a match to TRBD1. The CDR3 coding sequence is TGTGCCAGTAGGCCGACAGGGTCAAACACCGGGGAGCTGTTTTTT. Residues: CASRPTGSNTGELFF. The variable domain in full, completed from reference TRBV19 and TRBJ2-2, reads DGGITQSPKYLFRKEGQNVTLSCEQNLNHDAMYWYRQDPGQGLRLIYYSQIVNDFQKGDIAEGYSVSREKKESFPLTVTSAQKNPTAFYLCASRPTGSNTGELFFGEGSRLTVL.